These 30 T cell receptor beta chains were sequenced from one sample in a study of blood T cell repertoires in COVID-19. Clones were sequenced by immunoSEQ multiplex PCR, and TCRdb holds only the in-frame ones, with some missing. The repertoire has under 75,000 clones, about 73% of them found once; the top ten carry roughly a fifth. Sequencing input: peripheral blood. The origin of the receptors is a man aged 55-75 years with acute or convalescent COVID-19.

The chain couples TRBV5-6 to TRBJ1-1, with D possibly being TRBD1 (5 bases). The CDR3 totals 15 residues. In germline, CDR1 is SGHDT, CDR2 YYEEEE. V lost 0 bases to trimming and J lost 4 bases, with 13 bases between them. The CDR3 sequence is CASSLAGGSGTEAFF. The CDR3 bases are TGTGCCAGCAGCTTGGCGGGGGGGTCAGGCACTGAAGCTTTCTTT.

This clone turned up a few times. The chain joins TRBV14 to TRBJ2-2; TRBD1 agrees at 7 bases. The germline V gene has CDR1 SGHDN and CDR2 FVKESK. This CDR3 has 16 residues. V was pared by 3 bases and J by 2 bases, with 6 bases of the junction left unmatched. CDR3 amino acids: CASSQLDRVNTGELFF. The CDR3 DNA reads as TGTGCCAGCAGCCAGCTCGACAGGGTAAACACCGGGGAGCTGTTTTTT.

Only one count was recorded for this clone. V is TRBV9 and J is TRBJ2-7; maybe TRBD1 (6 bases). The germline V gene has CDR1 SGDLS and CDR2 YYNGEE. V lost 0 bases and J 3 bases, leaving 16 bases between the germline ends. The CDR3 has 16 residues. CDR3: CASSVVSRTVVYEQYV. In DNA form, the CDR3 reads TGTGCCAGCAGCGTAGTATCCCGGACAGTTGTCTACGAGCAGTACGTC.

The chain couples TRBV20-1 to TRBJ2-3; tentative D call: TRBD1 (5 bases). In germline, CDR1 is DFQATT, CDR2 SNEGSKA (reference sequence). V was trimmed by 6 bases and J by 11 bases, leaving 15 bases between them. The CDR3 consists of 11 residues. CDR3 loop: CSAPLPQGQYF. In nucleotides, the CDR3 is TGCAGTGCACCGCTCCCTCAGGGGCAGTATTTT.

This chain links TRBV11-2 with TRBJ2-1, with TRBD2 as a possible D gene (5 bases). The germline CDR1 and CDR2 sequences are SGHAT and FQNNGV. V dropped 2 bases and J dropped 10 bases, with 9 bases sitting between them. The CDR3 length is 12 residues. Here the CDR3 DNA reads TGTGCCAGCAGCTTATGGCAGCGGGAGCAGTTCTTC. Translation gives CASSLWQREQFF.

V usage is TRBV7-7 and J usage is TRBJ2-1; 8 bases are shared with TRBD2. After removal of 5 bases from V and 4 bases from J, the junction contained 7 bases not matched to a gene. Germline CDR1 and CDR2: SSHAT and FNYEAQ (reference sequence). CDR3 length: 15 amino acids. The CDR3 sequence: CASSPGGDTYNEQFF. CDR3 coding DNA: TGTGCCAGCAGCCCGGGAGGGGACACATACAATGAGCAGTTCTTC.

The V gene is TRBV9, the J gene TRBJ2-3; 7 bases line up with TRBD2. From germline, CDR1 is SGDLS and CDR2 YYNGEE. CDR3 length equals 15 residues. V was clipped by 1 base and J by 6 bases; unmatched bases: 8. In DNA, the CDR3 is TGTGCCAGCAGCGTAAAAGTAGCGGGCGTTGATACGCAGTATTTT. This codes for CASSVKVAGVDTQYF.

The genes are TRBV18 and TRBJ2-1, with TRBD1 matching 9 bases. V dropped 3 bases and J dropped 6; count of bases not matched to a gene: 6. The CDR3 length is 15 residues. CDR1 is KGHSH and CDR2 is LQKENI in the germline V gene. DNA for the CDR3: TGTGCCAGCTCACCCGGGACAGGGCGGGGCAATGAGCAGTTCTTC. Residues: CASSPGTGRGNEQFF.

A few counts support this clone. CDR3 bases: TGTGCCAGTAGTATTGGACAGACCGGCTACACCTTC. Amino acid sequence: CASSIGQTGYTF. The gene calls are TRBV19 and TRBJ1-2; perhaps TRBD1 as D (6 bases). Germline-derived CDR1 and CDR2 are LNHDA and SQIVND (reference sequence). Deletions cut 3 bases from V and 8 bases from J, with 10 bases between. The CDR3 has 12 amino acids.

Concerning this clone: Other DNA sequences in the sample encode the same CDR3. The rearrangement links TRBV9 to TRBJ2-5, with D uncertain. Deletions cut 0 bases from V and 4 bases from J, with 10 bases between. The germline V gene encodes CDR1 SGDLS and CDR2 YYNGEE. The CDR3 loop spans 14 amino acids. The CDR3 nucleotides read TGTGCCAGCAGCGTAGGAGGCGGTGGAGAGACCCAGTACTTC. This translates into CASSVGGGGETQYF.

There are a few counts of this clone. V and J are TRBV7-9 and TRBJ2-1; tentative D call: TRBD2 (6 bases). V lost 1 base to trimming and J lost 6 bases, with 13 bases between them. This CDR3 is 15 amino acids long. Germline assignment: CDR1 SEHNR and CDR2 FQNEAQ (reference sequence). CDR3 residues: CASSLGLELGNEQFF. The CDR3 coding sequence is TGTGCCAGCAGCTTAGGACTAGAACTCGGCAATGAGCAGTTCTTC.

The rearrangement joins TRBV7-8 to TRBJ2-7, with a tentative D call TRBD2 (6 bases). CDR1 and CDR2 (germline): SGHVS, FQNEAQ. The CDR3 runs to 15 residues. V lost 1 base to trimming and J lost 5 bases, with 15 bases between them. The CDR3 DNA reads TGTGCCAGCAGCTTAGGCGCCCCGGGGAGGAACGAGCAGTACGTC. Its translation: CASSLGAPGRNEQYV.

V usage is TRBV24-1 and J usage is TRBJ2-2, with D perhaps matching TRBD2 (5 bases). Germline CDR1 KGHDR, CDR2 SFDVKD. The CDR3 sequence is 19 residues long. Trimming left V 0 bases short and J 5 bases short, with 21 bases between. CDR3 loop: CATSDLKGARQAVTGELFF. As DNA, the CDR3 is TGTGCCACCAGTGATTTGAAGGGAGCGCGGCAGGCGGTAACCGGGGAGCTGTTTTTT.

In DNA, the CDR3 is TGTGCCAGTAGTACCGGGACTAGCGACAGGACCCAGTACTTC. Residues: CASSTGTSDRTQYF. The chain recombines TRBV19 with TRBJ2-5, with TRBD2 matching 10 bases. Germline loops: CDR1 LNHDA, CDR2 SQIVND (reference sequence). J lost 7 bases, V lost 4 bases, and 6 bases had no gene match. The CDR3 runs to 14 residues.

This clone was counted a single time. This chain connects TRBV5-1 to TRBJ1-2; D is perhaps TRBD1 (6 bases). The germline V and J ends were trimmed by 4 bases and 4 bases, with 14 bases remaining between them. The CDR3 extends over 14 amino acids. From germline, CDR1 is SGHRS and CDR2 YFSETQ. The CDR3, as DNA: TGCGCCAGCAGCCCAGGGGAAGGGACCTATGGCTACACCTTC. Protein product: CASSPGEGTYGYTF.

The chain links TRBV10-3 to TRBJ1-1, with TRBD1 identical over 11 bases. Germline CDR1 reads ENHRY; CDR2 reads SYGVKD. CDR3 size: 17 residues. With 10 bases clipped from V and 1 base from J, the junction kept 14 bases outside the gene matches. CDR3 sequence (DNA): TGTGCCAGCGTAGCTTCACCGGGACAGGGGGGGAACACTGAAGCTTTCTTT. Translation gives CASVASPGQGGNTEAFF.

In its sample, this clone was seen a few times. Additional DNA sequences in this sample encode the identical CDR3. The chain has TRBV6-5 and TRBJ2-7; TRBD2 matches 7 bases. The CDR3 extends over 14 amino acids. CDR1 and CDR2 (germline): MNHEY, SVGAGI. J gave up 3 bases and V 3 bases, and 5 bases lay outside the gene matches. The CDR3 DNA follows: TGTGCCAGCAGTTATAGTTCGGGGGGCTACGAGCAGTACTTC. Translated, it gives CASSYSSGGYEQYF.

The gene calls are TRBV6-6 and TRBJ2-7, with 7 bases aligning to TRBD1. V trimming: 10 bases; J trimming: 5 bases; junction bases outside the gene matches: 14. The germline V gene has CDR1 MNHNY and CDR2 SVGAGI (reference sequence). This CDR3 comprises 14 residues. CDR3 nucleotides: TGTGCCACCAACTCCGGGACAGCAGGAGACGAGCAGTACTTC. It specifies CATNSGTAGDEQYF.

The rearrangement links TRBV21-1 to TRBJ1-2; the DNA was not used to check the table's D call, TRBD1. TRBV21-1 counts as a pseudogene. This CDR3 comprises 10 residues. The CDR3 nucleotides are TGTGCCAGCAGTCAGGGTGGCTACACCTTC. It yields the protein CASSQGGYTF.

The chain joins TRBV5-5 to TRBJ1-5, with TRBD1 matching 8 bases. V gave up 1 base and J gave up 7 bases; unmatched junction bases: 4. CDR3 length: 14 amino acids. Germline V lookup: CDR1 SGHKS, CDR2 YYEKEE (reference sequence). The CDR3 bases are TGTGCCAGCAGCTTGATACAGGGGGGCCAGCCCCAGCATTTT. This codes for CASSLIQGGQPQHF.

The rearrangement joins TRBV27 to TRBJ2-2, with TRBD1 identical over 8 bases. V lost 5 bases to trimming and J lost 9 bases; unmatched junction nucleotides: 11. The CDR3 contains 15 residues. Germline V gene lookup returns CDR1 MNHEY and CDR2 SMNVEV (reference sequence). For the CDR3, the DNA is TGTGCCAGCAGTCCAAGCCGGACAGGGTATAGGGAGCTGTTTTTT. This gives the protein CASSPSRTGYRELFF.

The chain links TRBV25-1 to TRBJ2-7; 10 bases map to TRBD2. CDR3 size: 16 residues. J gave up 5 bases and V 2 bases, and 9 bases lay outside the gene matches. CDR1 and CDR2 (germline): MGHDK, SYGVNS. In DNA, the CDR3 is TGTGCCAGCAGTGAAATGTCTAGCGGGAGTCGGGACGAGCAGTACTTC. Encoded protein: CASSEMSSGSRDEQYF.

The chain carries TRBV6-5 and TRBJ2-7, with a weak D call TRBD1 (6 bases). V was pared by 3 bases and J by 1 base, with 10 bases between. CDR1 and CDR2 from the germline V gene are MNHEY and SVGAGI. The CDR3 runs to 14 residues. In nucleotides, the CDR3 is TGTGCCAGCAGTTATCAACAGGGATCCTACGAGCAGTACGTC. It translates to CASSYQQGSYEQYV.

V gene TRBV15 combines with J gene TRBJ2-1; 8 positions match TRBD1. CDR3 length: 12 residues. The germline CDR1 and CDR2 sequences are LNHNV and YYDKDF (reference sequence). V trimming: 8 bases; J trimming: 6 bases; junction bases outside the gene matches: 3. CDR3 DNA sequence: TGTGCCACCTCCGACAGGGGCAATGAGCAGTTCTTC. Its translation is CATSDRGNEQFF.

The genes are TRBV5-4 and TRBJ2-2; 11 positions match TRBD2. V was clipped by 6 bases and J by 0 bases; unmatched bases: 7. This CDR3 has 17 amino acids. The germline V gene has CDR1 SGHNT and CDR2 YYREEE (reference sequence). CDR3 loop: CASTELAGAPNTGELFF. The CDR3 nucleotides read TGTGCCAGCACCGAACTAGCGGGGGCCCCGAACACCGGGGAGCTGTTTTTT.

The chain has TRBV6-1 and TRBJ2-3; D might be TRBD2 (5 bases). The ends were cut back, 4 bases at V and 0 bases at J, with 14 bases in the middle. Germline V CDR1 and CDR2: MNHNS, SASEGT. The CDR3 consists of 16 residues. The CDR3 here is CASSAIRLSSTDTQYF. In DNA form, the CDR3 reads TGTGCCAGCAGTGCAATCCGACTATCTAGCACAGATACGCAGTATTTT.

This clone was counted a few times. V gene TRBV5-8 combines with J gene TRBJ1-2, with a weak D call TRBD1 (5 bases). The V end lost 0 bases, the J end lost 8 bases, and 11 bases lay between the germline ends. In germline, CDR1 is SGHTS, CDR2 YDEGEE. This CDR3 is 13 amino acids long. CDR3 nucleotide sequence: TGTGCCAGCAGCTTGGGAAGGGACTGGGGCTACACCTTC. Amino acid sequence: CASSLGRDWGYTF.

This chain joins TRBV19 and TRBJ2-3; 11 bases match TRBD1. The length of the CDR3 is 16 residues. The ends lost 5 bases at V and 4 bases at J; junction bases unmatched: 8. In germline, CDR1 is LNHDA, CDR2 SQIVND (reference sequence). The chain's CDR3 is CASSAKPGQGADTQYF. In DNA, the CDR3 is TGTGCCAGTAGTGCCAAGCCGGGACAGGGGGCAGATACGCAGTATTTT.

This clone came up once. The chain joins TRBV3-1 (or the pseudogene TRBV3-2) to TRBJ2-7; perhaps TRBD1 as D (5 bases). V dropped 1 base and J dropped 0 bases, with 7 bases sitting between them. The CDR3 is 14 amino acids. CDR1 and CDR2 (germline): LGHDT, YNNKEL (reference sequence). The CDR3: CASSQGTHSYEQYV. The CDR3 nucleotides read TGTGCCAGCAGCCAAGGGACACACTCCTACGAGCAGTACGTC.

The genes are TRBV9 and TRBJ2-2; TRBD1 aligns across 12 bases. Germline CDR1 and CDR2: SGDLS and YYNGEE. CDR3 length equals 20 residues. V lost 1 base to trimming and J lost 2 bases; unmatched junction nucleotides: 12. CDR3 in amino acids: CASSVPHGTGGMINTGELFF. CDR3 nucleotide sequence: TGTGCCAGCAGCGTACCTCACGGGACAGGGGGCATGATAAACACCGGGGAGCTGTTTTTT.